This T cell receptor (beta chain) was sequenced in a study of cytomegalovirus exposure and HLA in healthy donors. General study results and limits: Among donors in an Asian-associated ancestry cluster, a later analysis reportedly found fewer N-insertions than the approximately 670-donor mean.

This CDR3 contains 15 residues. Germline V gene sequence: CDR1 SGHRS, CDR2 YFSETQ. The ends were cut back, 0 bases at V and 5 bases at J, with 12 bases in the middle. Of note for this clone: What it recognizes is unknown.

The primer mix had 60 Vbeta and 13 Jbeta primers. Profiled with immunoSEQ multiplex PCR; TCRdb holds only in-frame clones, not every one. The table records 150,000 to 200,000 clones, 84% of them present only once. This receptor was taken from a boy younger than 18 in good health and CMV-seronegative. Material: PBMCs. J is TRBJ1-3 and V is TRBV5-1; possibly TRBD1 for D (5 bases). CDR3 nucleotide sequence: TGCGCCAGCAGCTTGGCAGGGACTTTAAGAAACACCATATATTTT. It is translated as CASSLAGTLRNTIYF. The entire variable domain, with the rest obtained from reference TRBV5-1 and TRBJ1-3, is as follows: KAGVTQTPRYLIKTRGQQVTLSCSPISGHRSVSWYQQTPGQGLQFLFEYFSETQRNKGNFPGRFSGRQFSNSRSEMNVSTLELGDSALYLCASSLAGTLRNTIYFGEGSWLTVV.